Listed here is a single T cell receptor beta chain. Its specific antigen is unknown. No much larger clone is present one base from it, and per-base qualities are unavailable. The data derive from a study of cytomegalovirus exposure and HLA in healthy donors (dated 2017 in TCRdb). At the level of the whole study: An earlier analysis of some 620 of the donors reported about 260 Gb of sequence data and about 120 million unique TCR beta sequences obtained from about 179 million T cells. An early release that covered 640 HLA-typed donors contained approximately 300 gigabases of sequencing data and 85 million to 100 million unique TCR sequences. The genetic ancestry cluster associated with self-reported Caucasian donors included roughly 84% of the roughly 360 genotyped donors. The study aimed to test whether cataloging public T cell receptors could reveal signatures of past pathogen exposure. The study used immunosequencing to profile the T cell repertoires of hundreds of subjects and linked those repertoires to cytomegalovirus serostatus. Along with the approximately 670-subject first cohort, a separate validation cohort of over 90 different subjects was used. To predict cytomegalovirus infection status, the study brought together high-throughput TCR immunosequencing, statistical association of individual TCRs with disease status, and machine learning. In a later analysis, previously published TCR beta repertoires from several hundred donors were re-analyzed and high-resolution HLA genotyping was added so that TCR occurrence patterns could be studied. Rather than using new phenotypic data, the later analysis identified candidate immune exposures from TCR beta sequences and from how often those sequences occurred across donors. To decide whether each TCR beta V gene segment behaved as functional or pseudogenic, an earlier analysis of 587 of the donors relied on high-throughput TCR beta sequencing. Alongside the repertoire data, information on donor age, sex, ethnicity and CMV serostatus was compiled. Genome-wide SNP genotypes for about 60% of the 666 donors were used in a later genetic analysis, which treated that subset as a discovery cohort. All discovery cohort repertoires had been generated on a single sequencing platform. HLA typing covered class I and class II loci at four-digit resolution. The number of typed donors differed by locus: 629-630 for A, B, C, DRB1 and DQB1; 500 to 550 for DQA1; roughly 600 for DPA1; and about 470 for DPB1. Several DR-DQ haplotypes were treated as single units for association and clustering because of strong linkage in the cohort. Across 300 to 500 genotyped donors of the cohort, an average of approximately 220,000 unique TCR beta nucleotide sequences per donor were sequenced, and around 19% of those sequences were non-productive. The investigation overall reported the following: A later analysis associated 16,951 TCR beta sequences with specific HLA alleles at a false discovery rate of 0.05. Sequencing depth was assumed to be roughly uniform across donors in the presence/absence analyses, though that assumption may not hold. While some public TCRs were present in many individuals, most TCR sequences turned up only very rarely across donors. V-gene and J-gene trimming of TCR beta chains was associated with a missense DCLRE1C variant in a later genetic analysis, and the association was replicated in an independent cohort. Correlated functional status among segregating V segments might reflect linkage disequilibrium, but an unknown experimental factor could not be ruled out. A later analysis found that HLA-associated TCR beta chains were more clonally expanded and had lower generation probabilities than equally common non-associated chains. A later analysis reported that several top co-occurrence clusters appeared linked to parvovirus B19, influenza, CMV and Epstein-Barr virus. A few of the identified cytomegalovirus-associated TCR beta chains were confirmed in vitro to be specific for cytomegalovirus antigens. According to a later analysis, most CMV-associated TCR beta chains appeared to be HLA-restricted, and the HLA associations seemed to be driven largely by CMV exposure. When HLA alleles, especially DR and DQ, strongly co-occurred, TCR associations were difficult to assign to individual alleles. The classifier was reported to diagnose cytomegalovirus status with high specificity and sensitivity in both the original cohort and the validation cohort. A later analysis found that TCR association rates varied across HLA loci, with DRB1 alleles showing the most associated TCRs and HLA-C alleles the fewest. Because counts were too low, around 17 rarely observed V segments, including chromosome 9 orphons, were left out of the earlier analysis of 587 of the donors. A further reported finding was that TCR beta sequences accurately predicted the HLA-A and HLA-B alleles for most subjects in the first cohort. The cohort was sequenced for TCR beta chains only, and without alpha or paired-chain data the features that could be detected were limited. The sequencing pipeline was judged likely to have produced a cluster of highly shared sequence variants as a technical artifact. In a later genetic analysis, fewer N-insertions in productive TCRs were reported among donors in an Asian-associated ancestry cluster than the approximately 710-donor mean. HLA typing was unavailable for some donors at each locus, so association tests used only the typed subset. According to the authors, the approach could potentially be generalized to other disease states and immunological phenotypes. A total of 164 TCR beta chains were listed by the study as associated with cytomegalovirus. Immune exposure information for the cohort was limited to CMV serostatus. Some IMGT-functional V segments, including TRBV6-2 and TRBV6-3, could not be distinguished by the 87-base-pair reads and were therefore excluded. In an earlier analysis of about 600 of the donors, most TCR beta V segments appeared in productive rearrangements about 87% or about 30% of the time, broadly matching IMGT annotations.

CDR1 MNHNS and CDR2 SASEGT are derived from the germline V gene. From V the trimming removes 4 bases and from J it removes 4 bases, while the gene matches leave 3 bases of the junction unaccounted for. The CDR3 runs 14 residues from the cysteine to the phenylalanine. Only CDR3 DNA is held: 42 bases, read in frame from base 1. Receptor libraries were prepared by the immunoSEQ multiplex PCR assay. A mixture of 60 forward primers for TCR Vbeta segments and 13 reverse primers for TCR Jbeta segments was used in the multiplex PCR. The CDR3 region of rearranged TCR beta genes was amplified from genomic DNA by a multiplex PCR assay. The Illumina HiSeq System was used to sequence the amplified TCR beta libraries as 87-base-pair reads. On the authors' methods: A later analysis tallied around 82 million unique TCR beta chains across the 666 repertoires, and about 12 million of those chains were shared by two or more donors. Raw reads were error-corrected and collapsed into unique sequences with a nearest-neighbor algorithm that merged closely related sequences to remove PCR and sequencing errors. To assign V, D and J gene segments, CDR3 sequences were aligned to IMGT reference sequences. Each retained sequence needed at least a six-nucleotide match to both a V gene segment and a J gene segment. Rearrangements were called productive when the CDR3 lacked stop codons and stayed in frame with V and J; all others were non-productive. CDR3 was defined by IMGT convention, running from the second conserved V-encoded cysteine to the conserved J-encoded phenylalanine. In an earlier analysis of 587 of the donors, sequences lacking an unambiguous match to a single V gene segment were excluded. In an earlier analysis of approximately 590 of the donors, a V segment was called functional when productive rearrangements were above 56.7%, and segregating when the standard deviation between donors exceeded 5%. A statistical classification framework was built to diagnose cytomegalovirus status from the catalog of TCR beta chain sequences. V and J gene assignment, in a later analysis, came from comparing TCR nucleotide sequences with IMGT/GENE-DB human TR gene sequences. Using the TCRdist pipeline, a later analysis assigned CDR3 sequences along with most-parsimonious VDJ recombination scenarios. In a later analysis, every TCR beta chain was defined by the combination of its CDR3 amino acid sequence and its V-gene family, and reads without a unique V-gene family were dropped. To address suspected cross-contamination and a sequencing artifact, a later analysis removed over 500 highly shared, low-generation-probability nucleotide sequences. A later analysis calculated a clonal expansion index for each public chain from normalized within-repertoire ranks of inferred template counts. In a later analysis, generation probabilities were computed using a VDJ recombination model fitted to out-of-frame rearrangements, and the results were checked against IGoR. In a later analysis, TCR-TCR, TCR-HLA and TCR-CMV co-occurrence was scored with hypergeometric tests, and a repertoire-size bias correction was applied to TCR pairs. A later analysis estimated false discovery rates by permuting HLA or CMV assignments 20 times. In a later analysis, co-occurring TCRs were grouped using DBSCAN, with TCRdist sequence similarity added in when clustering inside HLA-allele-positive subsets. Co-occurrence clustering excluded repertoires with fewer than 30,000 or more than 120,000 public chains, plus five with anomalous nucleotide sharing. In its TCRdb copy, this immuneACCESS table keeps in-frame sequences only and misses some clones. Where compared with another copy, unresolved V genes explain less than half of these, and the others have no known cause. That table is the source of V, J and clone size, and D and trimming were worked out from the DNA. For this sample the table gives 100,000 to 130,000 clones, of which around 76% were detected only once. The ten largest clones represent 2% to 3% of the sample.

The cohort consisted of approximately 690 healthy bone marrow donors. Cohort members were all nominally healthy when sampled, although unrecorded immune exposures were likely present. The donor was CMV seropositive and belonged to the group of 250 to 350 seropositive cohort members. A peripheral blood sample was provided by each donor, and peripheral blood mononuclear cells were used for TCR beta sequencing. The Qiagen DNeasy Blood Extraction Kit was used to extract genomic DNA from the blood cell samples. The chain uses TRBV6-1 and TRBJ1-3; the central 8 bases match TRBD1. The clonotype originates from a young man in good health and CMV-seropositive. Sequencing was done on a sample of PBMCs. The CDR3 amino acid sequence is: CASSVGTGGNTIYF. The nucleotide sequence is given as TGTGCCAGCAGTGTGGGGACAGGAGGAAACACCATATATTTT.